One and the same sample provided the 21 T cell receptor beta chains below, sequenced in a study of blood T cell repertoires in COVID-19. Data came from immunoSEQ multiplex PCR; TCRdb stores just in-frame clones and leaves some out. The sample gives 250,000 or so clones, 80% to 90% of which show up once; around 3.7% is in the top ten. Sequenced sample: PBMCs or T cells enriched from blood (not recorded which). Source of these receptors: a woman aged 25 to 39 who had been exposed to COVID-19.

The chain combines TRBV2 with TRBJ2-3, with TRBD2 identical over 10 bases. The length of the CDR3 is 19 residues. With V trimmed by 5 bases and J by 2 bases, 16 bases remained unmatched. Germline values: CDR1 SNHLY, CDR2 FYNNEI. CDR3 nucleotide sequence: TGTGCCAGCAGTCTTAGGGTTACAAGGACTAGCGGCCCCACAGATACGCAGTATTTT. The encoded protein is CASSLRVTRTSGPTDTQYF.

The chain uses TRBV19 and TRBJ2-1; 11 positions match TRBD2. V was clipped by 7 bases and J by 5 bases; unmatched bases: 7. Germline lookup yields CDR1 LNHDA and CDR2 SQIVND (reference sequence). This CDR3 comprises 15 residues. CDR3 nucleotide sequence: TGTGCCAGTACCGCGAGGGGACTAGCGGACAATGAGCAGTTCTTC. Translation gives CASTARGLADNEQFF.

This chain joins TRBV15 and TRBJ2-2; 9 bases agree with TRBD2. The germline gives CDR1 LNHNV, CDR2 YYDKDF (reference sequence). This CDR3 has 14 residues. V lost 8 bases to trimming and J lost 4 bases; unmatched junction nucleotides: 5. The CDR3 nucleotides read TGTGCCACCGGACTAGCGTTGGGCACCGGGGAGCTGTTTTTT. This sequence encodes CATGLALGTGELFF.

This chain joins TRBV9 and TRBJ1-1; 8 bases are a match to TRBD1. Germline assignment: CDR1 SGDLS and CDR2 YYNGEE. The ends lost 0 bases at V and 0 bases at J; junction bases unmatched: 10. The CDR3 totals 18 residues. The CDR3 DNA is TGTGCCAGCAGCGTAGAACCAGGGGGCCCCCTAATGAACACTGAAGCTTTCTTT. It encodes CASSVEPGGPLMNTEAFF. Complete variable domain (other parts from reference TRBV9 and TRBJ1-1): DSGVTQTPKHLITATGQRVTLRCSPRSGDLSVYWYQQSLDQGLQFLIQYYNGEERAKGNILERFSAQQFPDLHSELNLSSLELGDSALYFCASSVEPGGPLMNTEAFFGQGTRLTVV.

CDR3 amino acids: CASSPRVGGYEQYF. CDR3 bases: TGTGCCAGCAGCCCAAGGGTAGGAGGCTACGAGCAGTACTTC. The chain has TRBV9 and TRBJ2-7; a weak D match, TRBD2 (5 bases). This CDR3 contains 14 residues. The ends were cut back, 4 bases at V and 3 bases at J, with 14 bases in the middle. Looked up from germline, CDR1 is SGDLS and CDR2 is YYNGEE.

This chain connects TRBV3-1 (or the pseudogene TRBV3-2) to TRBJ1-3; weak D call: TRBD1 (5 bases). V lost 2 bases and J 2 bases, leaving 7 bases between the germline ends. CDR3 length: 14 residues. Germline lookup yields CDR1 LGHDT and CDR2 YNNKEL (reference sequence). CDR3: CASSQPGTGNTIYF. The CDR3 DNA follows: TGTGCCAGCAGCCAACCAGGGACTGGAAACACCATATATTTT.

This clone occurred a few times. The CDR3 is CASSPPPVAGQREQFF. CDR3 in DNA: TGTGCCAGCAGCCCTCCCCCCGTAGCGGGGCAGCGCGAGCAGTTCTTC. The genes are TRBV13 and TRBJ2-1; 8 bases align to TRBD2. V lost 5 bases to trimming and J lost 10 bases; unmatched junction nucleotides: 16. Germline values: CDR1 PRHDT, CDR2 FYEKMQ (reference sequence). This CDR3 has 16 residues.

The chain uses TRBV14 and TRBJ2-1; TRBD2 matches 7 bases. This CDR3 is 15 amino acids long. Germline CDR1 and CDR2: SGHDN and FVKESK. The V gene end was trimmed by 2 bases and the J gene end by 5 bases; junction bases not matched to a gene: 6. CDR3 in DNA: TGTGCCAGCAGCCAACGGGGGGAGGACAACAATGAGCAGTTCTTC. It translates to CASSQRGEDNNEQFF.

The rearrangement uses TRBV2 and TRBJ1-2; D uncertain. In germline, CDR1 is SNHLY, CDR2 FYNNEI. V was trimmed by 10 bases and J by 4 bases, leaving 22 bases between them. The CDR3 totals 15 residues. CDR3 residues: CATLGPVTNSYGYTF. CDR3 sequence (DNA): TGTGCCACCCTAGGTCCTGTAACGAATAGCTATGGCTACACCTTC.

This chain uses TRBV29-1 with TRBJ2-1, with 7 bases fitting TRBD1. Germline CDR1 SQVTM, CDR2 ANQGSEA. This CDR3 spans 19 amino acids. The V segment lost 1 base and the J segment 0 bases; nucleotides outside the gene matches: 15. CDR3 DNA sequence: TGCAGCGTTGAAGTTGGGCAGGGGGTCATCTTAAGCTCCTACAATGAGCAGTTCTTC. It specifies CSVEVGQGVILSSYNEQFF.

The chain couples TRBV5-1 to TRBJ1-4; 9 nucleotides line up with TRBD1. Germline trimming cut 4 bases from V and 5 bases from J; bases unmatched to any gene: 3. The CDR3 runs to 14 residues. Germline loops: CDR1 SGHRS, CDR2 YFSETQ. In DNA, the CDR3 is TGCGCCAGCAGCCCCGGGACAGGGAATGAAAAACTGTTTTTT. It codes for CASSPGTGNEKLFF.

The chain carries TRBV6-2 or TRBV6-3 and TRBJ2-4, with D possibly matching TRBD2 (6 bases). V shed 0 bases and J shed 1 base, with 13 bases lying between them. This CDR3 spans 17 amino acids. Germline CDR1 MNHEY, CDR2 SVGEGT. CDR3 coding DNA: TGTGCCAGCAGTTACTCGCCCGACGGGAGTGCCAAAAACATTCAGTACTTC. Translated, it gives CASSYSPDGSAKNIQYF.

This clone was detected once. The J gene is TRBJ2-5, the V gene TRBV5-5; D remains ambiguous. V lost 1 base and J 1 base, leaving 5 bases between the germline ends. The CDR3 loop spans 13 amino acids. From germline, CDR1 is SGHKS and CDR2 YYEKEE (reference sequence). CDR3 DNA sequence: TGTGCCAGCAGCTTGCTCAGCCAAGAGACCCAGTACTTC. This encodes CASSLLSQETQYF.

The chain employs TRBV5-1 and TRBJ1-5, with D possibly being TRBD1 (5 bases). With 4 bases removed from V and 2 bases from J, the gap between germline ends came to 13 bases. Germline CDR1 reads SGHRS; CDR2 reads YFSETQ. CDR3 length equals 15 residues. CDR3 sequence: CASSPGETGNQPQHF. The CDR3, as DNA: TGCGCCAGCAGCCCGGGGGAAACGGGCAATCAGCCCCAGCATTTT.

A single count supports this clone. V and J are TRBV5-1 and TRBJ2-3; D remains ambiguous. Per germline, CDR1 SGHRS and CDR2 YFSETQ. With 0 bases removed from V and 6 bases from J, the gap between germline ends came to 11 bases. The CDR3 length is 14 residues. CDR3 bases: TGCGCCAGCAGCTTGGGGGCCTATTTGGATACGCAGTATTTT. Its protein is CASSLGAYLDTQYF.

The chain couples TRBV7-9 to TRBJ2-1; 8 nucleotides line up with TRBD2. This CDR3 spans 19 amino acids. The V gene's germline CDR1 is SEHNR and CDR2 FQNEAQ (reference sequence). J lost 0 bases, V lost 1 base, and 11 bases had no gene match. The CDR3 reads CASSLGSGGTSRSYNEQFF. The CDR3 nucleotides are TGTGCCAGCAGCTTAGGGTCGGGAGGGACTTCCCGCTCCTACAATGAGCAGTTCTTC. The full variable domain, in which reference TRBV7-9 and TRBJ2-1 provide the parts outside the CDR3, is DTGVSQNPRHKITKRGQNVTFRCDPISEHNRLYWYRQTLGQGPEFLTYFQNEAQLEKSRLLSDRFSAERPKGSFSTLEIQRTEQGDSAMYLCASSLGSGGTSRSYNEQFFGPGTRLTVL.

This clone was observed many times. The CDR3, as DNA: TGCGCCAGCAGCTTGGAGGGGACAGGGGCCTACGAGCAGTACTTC. Amino acid sequence: CASSLEGTGAYEQYF. This sequence joins TRBV5-1 and TRBJ2-7; 10 bases are a match to TRBD1. The CDR3 totals 15 residues. V lost 0 bases and J lost 2; bases outside the gene matches: 2. Germline V lookup: CDR1 SGHRS, CDR2 YFSETQ.

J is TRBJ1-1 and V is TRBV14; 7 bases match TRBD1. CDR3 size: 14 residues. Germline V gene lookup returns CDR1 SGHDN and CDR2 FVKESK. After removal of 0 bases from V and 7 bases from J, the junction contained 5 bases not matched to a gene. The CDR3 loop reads CASSQDIQGYEAFF. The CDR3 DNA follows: TGTGCCAGCAGCCAAGATATACAGGGGTATGAAGCTTTCTTT.

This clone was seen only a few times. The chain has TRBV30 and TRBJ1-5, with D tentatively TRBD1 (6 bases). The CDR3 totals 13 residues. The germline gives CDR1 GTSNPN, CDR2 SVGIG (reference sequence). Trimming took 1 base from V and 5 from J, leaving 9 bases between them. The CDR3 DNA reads TGTGCCTGGAGTGGGGGGCGTGATCAGCCCCAGCATTTT. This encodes CAWSGGRDQPQHF.

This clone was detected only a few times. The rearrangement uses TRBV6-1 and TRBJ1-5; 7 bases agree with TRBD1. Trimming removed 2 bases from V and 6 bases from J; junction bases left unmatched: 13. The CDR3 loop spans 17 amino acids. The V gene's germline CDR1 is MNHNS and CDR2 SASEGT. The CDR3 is CASSEIAGGSHSQPQHF. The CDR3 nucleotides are TGTGCCAGCAGTGAAATCGCAGGGGGAAGTCATAGTCAGCCCCAGCATTTT.

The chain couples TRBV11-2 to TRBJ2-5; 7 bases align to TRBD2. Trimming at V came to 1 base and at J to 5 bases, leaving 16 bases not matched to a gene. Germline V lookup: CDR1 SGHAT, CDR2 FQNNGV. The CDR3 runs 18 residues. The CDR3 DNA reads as TGTGCCAGCAGCTTAGTAGGGAGGGTAGATTGGACCCGGGAGACCCAGTACTTC. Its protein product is CASSLVGRVDWTRETQYF. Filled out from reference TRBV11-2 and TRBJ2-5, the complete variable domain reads EAGVAQSPRYKIIEKRQSVAFWCNPISGHATLYWYQQILGQGPKLLIQFQNNGVVDDSQLPKDRFSAERLKGVDSTLKIQPAKLEDSAVYLCASSLVGRVDWTRETQYFGPGTRLLVL.